Listed here are 5 T cell receptor beta chains from one sample, sequenced in a study of long-term antiretroviral therapy in people with HIV. Survey-level resolution applied to immunoSEQ assay v3.0. Assay used: immunoSEQ multiplex PCR; TCRdb lists only in-frame clones, some missing. Counted here are approximately 36,000 clones, approximately 80% occurring once; the ten biggest clones make up 5.5% to 7.5%. The source material was unsorted PBMCs, sampled 0.6 years after starting antiretroviral therapy. All receptors derive from a man aged 18 to 30 with HIV.

The J gene is TRBJ2-5, the V gene TRBV5-4; tentative D call: TRBD1 (5 bases). Trimming cost V 1 base and J 0 bases, with 13 bases left between them. The CDR3 runs to 16 residues. Germline V lookup: CDR1 SGHNT, CDR2 YYREEE (reference sequence). The CDR3 nucleotides read TGTGCCAGCAGCTTGTCACAGGTGTCGTACCAAGAGACCCAGTACTTC. Translating gives CASSLSQVSYQETQYF.

The chain has TRBV10-3 and TRBJ2-2; 7 positions agree with TRBD2. V dropped 10 bases and J dropped 0; count of bases not matched to a gene: 2. The CDR3 sequence is 13 residues long. Germline V gives CDR1 ENHRY, CDR2 SYGVKD. The CDR3 nucleotides read TGTGCCACGGGACTATCGAACACCGGGGAGCTGTTTTTT. Encoded protein: CATGLSNTGELFF.

The chain recombines TRBV10-2 with TRBJ1-3, with TRBD1 as a possible D gene (5 bases). Looked up from germline, CDR1 is WSHSY and CDR2 is SAAADI. Between the trimmed V and J ends, which lost 8 bases and 3 bases, there was a span of 8 bases. The CDR3 consists of 12 residues. Here the CDR3 reads CASDGGGNTIYF. CDR3 DNA: TGCGCCAGCGACGGGGGTGGAAACACCATATATTTT.

This chain uses TRBV18 with TRBJ1-1; TRBD1 matches 7 bases. This CDR3 region has 13 residues. With V trimmed by 2 bases and J by 3 bases, 0 bases remained unmatched. Germline CDR1 reads KGHSH; CDR2 reads LQKENI. CDR3 sequence: CASSPDRDTEAFF. CDR3 nucleotide sequence: TGTGCCAGCTCACCAGACAGGGACACTGAAGCTTTCTTT.

V usage is TRBV25-1 and J usage is TRBJ2-1; possibly TRBD1 for D (6 bases). This CDR3 comprises 14 residues. CDR1 and CDR2 from the germline V gene are MGHDK and SYGVNS. V gave up 4 bases and J gave up 4 bases, with 11 bases separating them. CDR3 region: CASSGVDSYNEQFF. The CDR3 nucleotides read TGTGCCAGCAGTGGGGTGGACAGTTACAATGAGCAGTTCTTC.